The clone carrying this T cell receptor (beta chain) has just a few counts. Its cognate antigen is unknown. These data come from a study of response to subunit inactivated influenza vaccine. Study-wide results and caveats: The authors proposed limited new T cell recruitment per seasonal influenza vaccination.

Via MiXCR, TCRdb re-called the RT-PCR reads, giving one row per CDR3 protein. The top ten clones hold roughly 10% of a sample with over 750,000 distinct CDR3 sequences, less than 25% of them seen once. The CDR3 is 14 residues long. CDR1 is SGHTA, CDR2 FQGNSA, per germline. J gave up 6 bases and V 3 bases, and 5 bases lay outside the gene matches. The rearrangement links TRBV7-2 to TRBJ1-5; 7 bases match TRBD1. The sequence was obtained from a man aged 45-65 years who received an inactivated influenza vaccine. Sequenced here: PBMCs from blood, sampled more than 4 days after vaccination. CDR3 coding DNA: TGTGCCAGCAGCTTCACAGGGGCCATTCAGCCCCAGCATTTT. Amino acid sequence: CASSFTGAIQPQHF.